This TCR beta chain comes out of a study of T-cell memory formation after mild COVID-19. Study-wide context: In these data, TCR clusters were largely donor specific.

The V and J ends lost 3 bases and 0 bases respectively, with 7 bases between them. This CDR3 contains 14 residues. The germline V gene has CDR1 SGHRS and CDR2 YFSETQ. TCRdb re-called the 5' RACE reads with MiXCR, one entry per CDR3 protein. The data contain 200,000 to 300,000 distinct CDR3 sequences, around 10% of them singletons. The TCR sequence derives from a man aged 18-30 years who had mild COVID-19 (a few samples of this study predate the infection). Cell type and time point are not known. This sequence joins TRBV5-1 and TRBJ1-3; unclear D gene. The specimen was PBMCs or a T cell subset sorted from them (not recorded which). This chain's CDR3 is CASSSTDSGNTIYF. The CDR3 DNA follows: TGCGCCAGCAGCTCAACAGACTCTGGAAACACCATATATTTT. The variable domain in full, with the rest retrieved from reference TRBV5-1 and TRBJ1-3, is KAGVTQTPRYLIKTRGQQVTLSCSPISGHRSVSWYQQTPGQGLQFLFEYFSETQRNKGNFPGRFSGRQFSNSRSEMNVSTLELGDSALYLCASSSTDSGNTIYFGEGSWLTVV.